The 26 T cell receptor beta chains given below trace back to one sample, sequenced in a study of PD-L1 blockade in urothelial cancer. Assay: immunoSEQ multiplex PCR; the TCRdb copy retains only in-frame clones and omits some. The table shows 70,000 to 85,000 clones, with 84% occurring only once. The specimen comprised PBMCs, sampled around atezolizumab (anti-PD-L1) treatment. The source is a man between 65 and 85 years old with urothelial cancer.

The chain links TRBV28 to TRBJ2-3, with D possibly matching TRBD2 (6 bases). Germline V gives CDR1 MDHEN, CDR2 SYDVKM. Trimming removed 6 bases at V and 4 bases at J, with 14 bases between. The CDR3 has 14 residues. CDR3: CASSRRDWADTQYF. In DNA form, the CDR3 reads TGTGCCAGCAGCCGCCGGGACTGGGCAGATACGCAGTATTTT.

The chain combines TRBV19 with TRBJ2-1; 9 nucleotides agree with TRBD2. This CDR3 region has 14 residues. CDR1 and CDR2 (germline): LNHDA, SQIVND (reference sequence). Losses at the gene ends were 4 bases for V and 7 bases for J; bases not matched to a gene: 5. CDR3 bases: TGTGCCAGTAGTAAAGCGGGAGGAGGGAATGAGCAGTTCTTC. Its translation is CASSKAGGGNEQFF.

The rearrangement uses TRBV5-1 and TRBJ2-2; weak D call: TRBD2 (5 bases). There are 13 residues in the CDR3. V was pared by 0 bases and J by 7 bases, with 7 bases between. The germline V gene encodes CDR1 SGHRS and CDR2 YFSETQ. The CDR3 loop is CASSLEGLGELFF. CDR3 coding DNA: TGCGCCAGCAGCTTGGAAGGACTCGGGGAGCTGTTTTTT.

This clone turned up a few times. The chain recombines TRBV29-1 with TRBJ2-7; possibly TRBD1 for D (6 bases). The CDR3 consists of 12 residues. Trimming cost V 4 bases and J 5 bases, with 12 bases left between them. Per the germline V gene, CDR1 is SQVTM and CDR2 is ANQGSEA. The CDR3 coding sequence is TGCAGCGTTGTAGGCAGGGGCCACGAGCAGTACTTC. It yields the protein CSVVGRGHEQYF.

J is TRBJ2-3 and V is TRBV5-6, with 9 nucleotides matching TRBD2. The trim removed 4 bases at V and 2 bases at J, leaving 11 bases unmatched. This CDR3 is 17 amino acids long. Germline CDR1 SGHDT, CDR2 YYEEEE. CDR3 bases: TGTGCCAGCAGCCTTAAAACAGCGGGAGGCCTCACAGATACGCAGTATTTT. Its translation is CASSLKTAGGLTDTQYF.

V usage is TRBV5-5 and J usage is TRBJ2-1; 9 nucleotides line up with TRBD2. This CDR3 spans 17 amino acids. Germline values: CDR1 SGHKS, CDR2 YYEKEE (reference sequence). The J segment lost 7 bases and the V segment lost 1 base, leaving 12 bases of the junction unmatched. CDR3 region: CASSLTVGLAGSNEQFF. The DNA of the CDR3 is TGTGCCAGCAGCTTGACGGTCGGGCTAGCGGGATCGAATGAGCAGTTCTTC.

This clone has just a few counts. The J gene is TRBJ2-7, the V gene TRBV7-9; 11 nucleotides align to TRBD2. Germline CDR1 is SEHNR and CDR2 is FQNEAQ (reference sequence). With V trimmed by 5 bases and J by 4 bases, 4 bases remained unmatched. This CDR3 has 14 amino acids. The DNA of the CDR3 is TGTGCCAGCAGCCCTCGGACTAGCGGGTACGAGCAGTACTTC. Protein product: CASSPRTSGYEQYF.

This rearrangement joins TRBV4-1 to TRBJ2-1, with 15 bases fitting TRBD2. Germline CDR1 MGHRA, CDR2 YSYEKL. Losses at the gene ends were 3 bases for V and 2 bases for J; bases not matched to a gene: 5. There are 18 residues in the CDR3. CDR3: CASSHGLAGGRPYNEQFF. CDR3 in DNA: TGCGCCAGCAGCCATGGACTAGCGGGAGGGCGGCCCTACAATGAGCAGTTCTTC.

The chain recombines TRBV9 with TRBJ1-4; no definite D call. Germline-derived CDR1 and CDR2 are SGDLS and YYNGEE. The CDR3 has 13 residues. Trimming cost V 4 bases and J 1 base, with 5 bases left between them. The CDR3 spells CASSRGTNEKLFF. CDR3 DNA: TGTGCCAGCAGCCGGGGAACTAATGAAAAACTGTTTTTT.

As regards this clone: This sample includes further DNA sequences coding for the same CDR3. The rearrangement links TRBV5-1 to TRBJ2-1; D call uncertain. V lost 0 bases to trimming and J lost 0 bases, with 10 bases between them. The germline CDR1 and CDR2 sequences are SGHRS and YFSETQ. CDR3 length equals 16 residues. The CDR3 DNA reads TGCGCCAGCAGCTTGGCCGGTAGAGGCTCCTACAATGAGCAGTTCTTC. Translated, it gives CASSLAGRGSYNEQFF.

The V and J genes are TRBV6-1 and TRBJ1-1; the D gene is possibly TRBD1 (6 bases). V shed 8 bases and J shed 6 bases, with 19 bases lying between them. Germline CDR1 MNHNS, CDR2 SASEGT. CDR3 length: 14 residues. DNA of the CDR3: TGTGCCAGCTGTTGGACGGTCGAGGGGGCTGAAGCTTTCTTT. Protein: CASCWTVEGAEAFF.

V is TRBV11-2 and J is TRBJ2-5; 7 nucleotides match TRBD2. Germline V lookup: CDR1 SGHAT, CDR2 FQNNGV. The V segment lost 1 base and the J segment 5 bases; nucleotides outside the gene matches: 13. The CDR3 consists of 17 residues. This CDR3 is CASSLVASPAGYETQYF. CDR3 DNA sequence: TGTGCCAGCAGCTTAGTAGCGTCCCCAGCGGGGTATGAGACCCAGTACTTC.

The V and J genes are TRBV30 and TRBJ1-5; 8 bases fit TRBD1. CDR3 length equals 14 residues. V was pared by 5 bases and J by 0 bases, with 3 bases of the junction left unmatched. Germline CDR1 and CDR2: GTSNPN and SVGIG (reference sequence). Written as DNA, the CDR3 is TGTGCCTGGCAGGGGGCGGATAGCAATCAGCCCCAGCATTTT. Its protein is CAWQGADSNQPQHF.

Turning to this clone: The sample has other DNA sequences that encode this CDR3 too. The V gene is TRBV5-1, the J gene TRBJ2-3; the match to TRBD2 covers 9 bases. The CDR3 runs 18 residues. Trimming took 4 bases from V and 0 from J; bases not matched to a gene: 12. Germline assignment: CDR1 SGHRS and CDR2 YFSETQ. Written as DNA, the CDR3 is TGCGCCAGCAGCCTGGGACTAGCCCCTCGGGGTAGCACAGATACGCAGTATTTT. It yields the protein CASSLGLAPRGSTDTQYF.

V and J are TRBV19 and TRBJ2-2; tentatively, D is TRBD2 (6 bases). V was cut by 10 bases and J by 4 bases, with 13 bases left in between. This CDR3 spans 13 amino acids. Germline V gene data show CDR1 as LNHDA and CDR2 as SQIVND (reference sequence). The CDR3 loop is CATTTRGTGELFF. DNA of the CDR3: TGTGCCACAACGACTAGAGGCACCGGGGAGCTGTTTTTT.

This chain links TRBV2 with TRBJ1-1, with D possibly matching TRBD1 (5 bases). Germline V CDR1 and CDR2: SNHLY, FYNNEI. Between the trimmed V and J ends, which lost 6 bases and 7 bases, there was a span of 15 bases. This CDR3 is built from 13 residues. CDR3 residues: CASSRDRKNEAFF. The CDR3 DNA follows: TGTGCCAGCAGCCGCGACAGAAAAAATGAAGCTTTCTTT.

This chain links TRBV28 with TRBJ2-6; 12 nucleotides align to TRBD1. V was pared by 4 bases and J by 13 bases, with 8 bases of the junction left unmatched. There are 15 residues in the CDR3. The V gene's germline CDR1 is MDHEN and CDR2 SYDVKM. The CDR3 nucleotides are TGTGCCAGCAGTTCTCCGGGACAGGGGGCAAGGGTCCTGACTTTC. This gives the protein CASSSPGQGARVLTF. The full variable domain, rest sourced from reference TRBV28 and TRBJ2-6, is DVKVTQSSRYLVKRTGEKVFLECVQDMDHENMFWYRQDPGLGLRLIYFSYDVKMKEKGDIPEGYSVSREKKERFSLILESASTNQTSMYLCASSSPGQGARVLTFGAGSRLTVL.

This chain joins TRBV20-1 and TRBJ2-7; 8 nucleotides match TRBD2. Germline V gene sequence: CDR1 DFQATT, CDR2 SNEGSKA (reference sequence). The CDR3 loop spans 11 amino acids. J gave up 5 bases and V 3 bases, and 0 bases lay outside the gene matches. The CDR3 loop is CSASGGDEQYF. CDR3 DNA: TGCAGTGCTAGCGGGGGGGACGAGCAGTACTTC.

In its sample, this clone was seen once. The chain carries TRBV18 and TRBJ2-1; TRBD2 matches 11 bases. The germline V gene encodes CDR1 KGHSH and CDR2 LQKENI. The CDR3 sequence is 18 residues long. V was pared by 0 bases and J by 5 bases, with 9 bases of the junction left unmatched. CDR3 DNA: TGTGCCAGCTCACCACCCGTTCCGCAGGGACTAGCGGACAATGAGCAGTTCTTC. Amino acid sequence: CASSPPVPQGLADNEQFF.

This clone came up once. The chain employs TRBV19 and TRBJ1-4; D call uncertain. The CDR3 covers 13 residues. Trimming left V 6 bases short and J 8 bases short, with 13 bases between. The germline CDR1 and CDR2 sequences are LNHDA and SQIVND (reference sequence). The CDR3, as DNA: TGTGCCAGTAGAAAAAACGTCAGGGAAAAACTGTTTTTT. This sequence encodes CASRKNVREKLFF. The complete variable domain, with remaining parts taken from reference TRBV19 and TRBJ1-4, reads DGGITQSPKYLFRKEGQNVTLSCEQNLNHDAMYWYRQDPGQGLRLIYYSQIVNDFQKGDIAEGYSVSREKKESFPLTVTSAQKNPTAFYLCASRKNVREKLFFGSGTQLSVL.

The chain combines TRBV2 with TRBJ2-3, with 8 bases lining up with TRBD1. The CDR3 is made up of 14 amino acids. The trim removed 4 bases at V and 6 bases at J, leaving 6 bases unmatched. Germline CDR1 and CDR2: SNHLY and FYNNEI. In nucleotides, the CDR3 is TGTGCCAGCAGTGTAGGACAGGGAACGGATACGCAGTATTTT. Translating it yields CASSVGQGTDTQYF.

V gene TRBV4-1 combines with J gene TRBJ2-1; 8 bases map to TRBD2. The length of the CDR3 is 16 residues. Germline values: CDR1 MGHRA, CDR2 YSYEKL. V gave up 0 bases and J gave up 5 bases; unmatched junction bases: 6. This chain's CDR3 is CASSQETGRANNEQFF. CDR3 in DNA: TGCGCCAGCAGCCAAGAAACCGGGAGGGCAAACAATGAGCAGTTCTTC.

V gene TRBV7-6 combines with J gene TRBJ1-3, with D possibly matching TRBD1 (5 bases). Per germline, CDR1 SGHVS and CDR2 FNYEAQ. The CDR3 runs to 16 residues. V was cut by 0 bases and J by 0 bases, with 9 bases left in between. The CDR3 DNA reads TGTGCCAGCAGCTTAGCCGGGAGGGGCTCTGGAAACACCATATATTTT. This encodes CASSLAGRGSGNTIYF.

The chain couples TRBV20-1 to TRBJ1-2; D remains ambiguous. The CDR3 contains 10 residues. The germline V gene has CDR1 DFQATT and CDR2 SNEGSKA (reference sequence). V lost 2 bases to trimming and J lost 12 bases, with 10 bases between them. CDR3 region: CSARKIFHTF. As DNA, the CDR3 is TGCAGTGCTAGAAAAATATTCCACACCTTC.

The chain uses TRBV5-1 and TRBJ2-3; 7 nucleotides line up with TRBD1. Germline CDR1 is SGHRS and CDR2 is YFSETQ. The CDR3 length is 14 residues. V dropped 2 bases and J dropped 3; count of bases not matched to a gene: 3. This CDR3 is CASSLGDSTDTQYF. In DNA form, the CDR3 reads TGCGCCAGCAGCTTAGGGGACAGTACAGATACGCAGTATTTT. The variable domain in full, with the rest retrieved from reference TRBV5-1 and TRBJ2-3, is KAGVTQTPRYLIKTRGQQVTLSCSPISGHRSVSWYQQTPGQGLQFLFEYFSETQRNKGNFPGRFSGRQFSNSRSEMNVSTLELGDSALYLCASSLGDSTDTQYFGPGTRLTVL.

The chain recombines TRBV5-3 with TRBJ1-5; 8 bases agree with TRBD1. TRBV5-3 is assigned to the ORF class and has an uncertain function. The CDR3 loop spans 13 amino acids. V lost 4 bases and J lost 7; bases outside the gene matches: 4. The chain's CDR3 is CARSGTGGQPQHF. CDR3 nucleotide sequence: TGTGCCAGAAGCGGAACAGGGGGGCAGCCCCAGCATTTT.